These 18 T cell receptor beta chains came from one sample sequenced in a study of regulatory T cells in long-lasting Graves disease. Noted time point: persistent/refractory GD, antithyroid drugs over 5 years with positive TRAb. The TCR library was prepared using RNA isolated from PBMCs. Researchers made TCR beta libraries by using iRepertoire HTBI primers and running Arm-PCR on CDR3 regions. TCRdb ran MiXCR on the multiplex PCR reads and lists one entry per CDR3 protein. The table has about 310,000 distinct CDR3 sequences, 22% seen once. The sample consisted of peripheral blood mononuclear cells (PBMCs), taken when the disease was refractory, from a patient treated with antithyroid drugs. Receptors originate from a female donor with Graves disease.

CDR3 nucleotide sequence: TGTGCCAGCAGCGGACCGGGACAGGGGTTTAATGGCTACACCTTC. Translation gives CASSGPGQGFNGYTF. The gene calls are TRBV7-2 and TRBJ1-2; TRBD1 matches at 10 bases. V lost 5 bases, J lost 6 bases, and 9 bases stayed unmatched. There are 15 residues in the CDR3. Germline values: CDR1 SGHTA, CDR2 FQGNSA. Full variable domain (outside the CDR3, taken from reference TRBV7-2 and TRBJ1-2): GAGVSQSPSNKVTEKGKDVELRCDPISGHTALYWYRQSLGQGLEFLIYFQGNSAPDKSGLPSDRFSAERTGGSVSTLTIQRTQQEDSAVYLCASSGPGQGFNGYTFGSGTRLTVV.

The V gene is TRBV28, the J gene TRBJ2-6; D gene unclear. The CDR3 has 15 residues. CDR1 is MDHEN, CDR2 SYDVKM, per germline. V lost 2 bases and J 0 bases, leaving 5 bases between the germline ends. The CDR3 sequence: CASSLTHSGANVLTF. The CDR3 DNA sequence: TGTGCCAGCAGTTTAACCCACTCTGGGGCCAACGTCCTGACTTTC.

The CDR3 DNA is TGTGCCAGCAGCTTCGGGACAGCGGTACCCTATGGCTACACCTTC. Protein sequence: CASSFGTAVPYGYTF. The chain combines TRBV7-9 with TRBJ1-2; 7 bases agree with TRBD1. The CDR3 runs 15 residues. Germline V CDR1 and CDR2: SEHNR, FQNEAQ (reference sequence). The V segment lost 3 bases and the J segment 4 bases; nucleotides outside the gene matches: 8.

The J gene is TRBJ2-3, the V gene TRBV12-3 or TRBV12-4; 10 positions match TRBD1. With 5 bases clipped from V and 4 bases from J, the junction kept 6 bases outside the gene matches. The CDR3 is 15 amino acids. For the CDR3, the DNA is TGTGCCAGCAGTGCCGGAGGGACAGGGGCAGATACGCAGTATTTT. It is translated as CASSAGGTGADTQYF.

Note on this clonotype: Since a much larger clone is just one base distant, this may be a read error. The chain carries TRBV20-1 and TRBJ2-7; unclear D gene. Germline CDR1 reads DFQATT; CDR2 reads SNEGSKA (reference sequence). V was shortened by 0 bases and J by 3 bases, with 3 bases between the two germline ends. This CDR3 comprises 11 residues. Here the CDR3 DNA reads TGCAGTGCTAGAGACCACTACGAGCAGTACTTC. Its protein is CSARDHYEQYF.

This clonotype has a handful of counts. The V gene is TRBV24-1, the J gene TRBJ1-2; 8 positions match TRBD1. CDR3 length: 18 residues. Germline lookup yields CDR1 KGHDR and CDR2 SFDVKD. The J segment lost 5 bases and the V segment lost 4 bases, leaving 17 bases of the junction unmatched. CDR3 bases: TGTGCCACCAGTGACTCCTCTCCTGGGGCAGGGGGCAGATATGGCTACACCTTC. As protein: CATSDSSPGAGGRYGYTF.

This clonotype was counted between two and nine times. The chain uses TRBV5-1 and TRBJ2-1; TRBD1 matches at 11 bases. Germline CDR1 reads SGHRS; CDR2 reads YFSETQ. This CDR3 region has 14 residues. Trimming cost V 0 bases and J 9 bases; bases outside gene matches: 2. The CDR3: CASSLGTGGVEQFF. The CDR3 DNA follows: TGCGCCAGCAGCTTGGGGACAGGGGGCGTTGAGCAGTTCTTC. The complete variable domain, with remaining parts taken from reference TRBV5-1 and TRBJ2-1, reads KAGVTQTPRYLIKTRGQQVTLSCSPISGHRSVSWYQQTPGQGLQFLFEYFSETQRNKGNFPGRFSGRQFSNSRSEMNVSTLELGDSALYLCASSLGTGGVEQFFGPGTRLTVL.

The sample holds many counts of this clonotype. This rearrangement joins TRBV3-1 to TRBJ1-1; no clear D gene. Trimming cost V 1 base and J 5 bases, with 2 bases left between them. Per the germline V gene, CDR1 is LGHDT and CDR2 is YNNKEL (reference sequence). The CDR3 covers 11 residues. The CDR3 is CASSQGTEAFF. The DNA of the CDR3 is TGTGCCAGCAGCCAAGGTACTGAAGCTTTCTTT.

This clonotype was seen a handful of times. The chain combines TRBV27 with TRBJ1-2; a possible D gene is TRBD1 (6 bases). The length of the CDR3 is 12 residues. V was pared by 5 bases and J by 6 bases, with 10 bases between. Germline CDR1 reads MNHEY; CDR2 reads SMNVEV (reference sequence). CDR3 sequence (DNA): TGTGCCAGCAGTAACCACAGGGATGGCTACACCTTC. Amino acid sequence: CASSNHRDGYTF.

The rearrangement links TRBV2 to TRBJ1-1; D is possibly TRBD1 (5 bases). The CDR3 contains 14 residues. From germline, CDR1 is SNHLY and CDR2 FYNNEI. Trimming cost V 8 bases and J 1 base, with 14 bases left between them. CDR3 residues: CASGGRGGNTEAFF. CDR3 sequence (DNA): TGTGCCAGCGGAGGGAGGGGCGGGAACACTGAAGCTTTCTTT.

This clonotype was seen more than once but under ten times. The rearrangement uses TRBV14 and TRBJ1-1; D unresolved. This CDR3 comprises 15 residues. V was pared by 1 base and J by 0 bases, with 9 bases between. Germline lookup yields CDR1 SGHDN and CDR2 FVKESK. The CDR3 DNA sequence: TGTGCCAGCAGCCAAGTACCGGTTTTGAACACTGAAGCTTTCTTT. This sequence encodes CASSQVPVLNTEAFF.

This clonotype was counted at least ten times. CDR3 sequence: CASTDWTENYGYTF. The CDR3 bases are TGTGCCAGCACAGACTGGACCGAGAACTATGGCTACACCTTC. V is TRBV6-1 and J is TRBJ1-2, with D unresolved. Deletions cut 7 bases from V and 2 bases from J, with 14 bases between. The CDR3 covers 14 residues. Germline V CDR1 and CDR2: MNHNS, SASEGT.

This clonotype was seen repeatedly, ten times or more. The V and J genes are TRBV7-2 and TRBJ1-2, with 10 nucleotides matching TRBD1. The junction had 7 bases not matched to a gene; V was cut back by 3 bases and J by 3 bases. This CDR3 comprises 16 residues. Germline V gene sequence: CDR1 SGHTA, CDR2 FQGNSA. The CDR3 loop reads CASSLAPGTGDYGYTF. CDR3 in DNA: TGTGCCAGCAGCTTGGCCCCAGGGACAGGGGACTATGGCTACACCTTC. Full variable domain (rest looked up from reference TRBV7-2 and TRBJ1-2): GAGVSQSPSNKVTEKGKDVELRCDPISGHTALYWYRQSLGQGLEFLIYFQGNSAPDKSGLPSDRFSAERTGGSVSTLTIQRTQQEDSAVYLCASSLAPGTGDYGYTFGSGTRLTVV.

The rearrangement joins TRBV6-2 or TRBV6-3 to TRBJ2-7, with D maybe TRBD2 (6 bases). This CDR3 is 15 amino acids long. Trimming cost V 0 bases and J 4 bases, with 13 bases left between them. From germline, CDR1 is MNHEY and CDR2 SVGEGT. CDR3 region: CASSYSAGLDYEQYF. In DNA, the CDR3 is TGTGCCAGCAGTTACTCCGCGGGACTCGATTACGAGCAGTACTTC.

This clonotype was picked up a small number of times. The V and J genes are TRBV29-1 and TRBJ1-1; perhaps TRBD1 as D (6 bases). Trimming stripped 7 bases from V and 0 bases from J, with 9 bases between. CDR3 length: 12 amino acids. In germline, CDR1 is SQVTM, CDR2 ANQGSEA. The CDR3 spells CSAGQLNTEAFF. The CDR3 DNA follows: TGCAGCGCCGGACAGTTGAACACTGAAGCTTTCTTT.

This clonotype was seen more than once but under ten times. J is TRBJ2-1 and V is TRBV28; 11 positions match TRBD2. Unmatched junction bases numbered 9, after V lost 4 bases and J lost 10 bases. CDR3 length: 15 amino acids. Germline-derived CDR1 and CDR2 are MDHEN and SYDVKM. CDR3 residues: CASSSGTSGFREQFF. CDR3 DNA: TGTGCCAGCAGTTCCGGGACTAGCGGTTTCAGGGAGCAGTTCTTC.

In the case of this clonotype: A read error may explain this, as a much larger clone is one base away. The V call is TRBV6-1, the J call TRBJ1-5, with a weak D call TRBD1 (5 bases). The CDR3 has 15 amino acids. CDR1 and CDR2 from the germline V gene are MNHNS and SASEGT. DNA for the CDR3: TGTGCCAGCAGTGTTGGGGGTTGGAGCAGTCAGCCCCAGCATTTT. It yields the protein CASSVGGWSSQPQHF.

The chain has TRBV30 and TRBJ1-1; unclear D gene. Germline V gene lookup returns CDR1 GTSNPN and CDR2 SVGIG (reference sequence). The CDR3 is 14 residues long. Trimming removed 2 bases from V and 4 bases from J, with 14 bases in between. CDR3 sequence (DNA): TGTGCCTGGAGTTGGCTGGGGTGGAGCACTGAAGCTTTCTTT. Translation: CAWSWLGWSTEAFF.